These 6 T cell receptor beta chains originate from one sample sequenced in a study of OX40 agonist ivuxolimab in advanced cancers. Sequencing was performed with immunoSEQ multiplex PCR; in TCRdb, only in-frame clones are kept and a portion is missing. The sample yields 70,000 to 95,000 clones, under 95% seen once. The sequenced sample was CD4+ or CD8+ T cells sorted from blood, obtained in a trial of the OX40 agonist ivuxolimab. These receptors originate from an adult with an advanced solid tumor such as melanoma, head and neck, liver or kidney cancer.

V usage is TRBV6-1 and J usage is TRBJ1-1, with D possibly being TRBD1 (5 bases). Germline loops: CDR1 MNHNS, CDR2 SASEGT. Between the trimmed V and J ends, which lost 0 bases and 1 base, there was a span of 12 bases. The CDR3 has 16 residues. The CDR3 protein is CASSEALRGKNTEAFF. CDR3 nucleotide sequence: TGTGCCAGCAGTGAAGCCTTGAGGGGAAAGAACACTGAAGCTTTCTTT.

The V and J genes are TRBV6-5 and TRBJ1-1; tentatively, D is TRBD1 (5 bases). The germline V and J ends were trimmed by 2 bases and 5 bases, with 9 bases remaining between them. CDR3 length: 13 residues. Germline V gene lookup returns CDR1 MNHEY and CDR2 SVGAGI. The CDR3 DNA sequence: TGTGCCAGCAGTTACCGGGGGTTGACTGAAGCTTTCTTT. Its translation: CASSYRGLTEAFF.

This chain uses TRBV5-1 with TRBJ2-1; possibly TRBD2 for D (6 bases). Germline V gene lookup returns CDR1 SGHRS and CDR2 YFSETQ. There are 15 residues in the CDR3. Trimming removed 0 bases at V and 6 bases at J, with 13 bases between. In nucleotides, the CDR3 is TGCGCCAGCAGCTTGGATATGGCTAGCGTCAATGAGCAGTTCTTC. This encodes CASSLDMASVNEQFF.

The genes are TRBV5-1 and TRBJ1-4; D remains ambiguous. The CDR3 is 14 residues long. Germline CDR1 SGHRS, CDR2 YFSETQ. Trimming left V 2 bases short and J 7 bases short, with 12 bases between. For the CDR3, the DNA is TGCGCCAGCAGCTTCACGGTATCGAGTGAAAAACTGTTTTTT. It yields the protein CASSFTVSSEKLFF.

This sequence joins TRBV6-1 and TRBJ2-7; tentatively, D is TRBD1 (6 bases). Trimming shortened V by 5 bases and J by 1 base, and 21 bases separated the two germline ends. The CDR3 totals 17 residues. CDR1 and CDR2 (germline): MNHNS, SASEGT. In nucleotides, the CDR3 is TGTGCCAGCAGTAAAGGGTTCGGACAGTTAACTTCCTACGAGCAGTACTTC. As protein: CASSKGFGQLTSYEQYF.

The V call is TRBV4-3, the J call TRBJ1-4; possibly TRBD1 for D (5 bases). Trimming took off 0 bases at V and 8 bases at J, with 16 bases between the two ends. The CDR3 is 16 residues long. Per the germline V gene, CDR1 is LGHNA and CDR2 is YSLEER. The CDR3 DNA follows: TGCGCCAGCAGCCAAGATCGGGCAGCCGGGGGGGAAAAACTGTTTTTT. It is translated as CASSQDRAAGGEKLFF.